This T cell receptor (beta chain) was obtained from a study of cytomegalovirus exposure and HLA in healthy donors. Study details: An analysis done earlier identified 90 million to 120 million unique TCR beta sequences from about 179 million T cells.

Note on this clone: Its antigen is still unknown.

Whole-study results and caveats: It was about 150 TCR beta chains that were listed as cytomegalovirus-associated. In the analysis, some V segments, TRBV6-2 and TRBV6-3 included, were excluded as indistinguishable.

This CDR3 spans 15 amino acids. The V gene's germline CDR1 is SGHNT and CDR2 YENEEA. Losses at the gene ends were 5 bases for V and 7 bases for J; bases not matched to a gene: 4. The PCR contained 60 Vbeta and 13 Jbeta primers. Original processing methods: Roughly 9.9 million shared chains were among the roughly 78 million unique TCR beta chains that a later analysis counted. Clones were read by immunoSEQ multiplex PCR, and TCRdb kept only the in-frame ones, dropping some. V and J calls plus clone size are reproduced from that table; the DNA served to infer D and trimming. The sample lists around 120,000 clones, more than 80% seen once, with roughly 3% in the top ten.

The rearrangement joins TRBV11-3 to TRBJ1-6; the match to TRBD1 covers 11 bases. Sequences were obtained from PBMCs. This receptor was identified in a male donor in good health and CMV-seronegative. CDR3 region: CASSPGQGENSPLHF. The CDR3 nucleotides are TGTGCCAGCAGCCCGGGACAGGGGGAGAATTCACCCCTCCACTTT.